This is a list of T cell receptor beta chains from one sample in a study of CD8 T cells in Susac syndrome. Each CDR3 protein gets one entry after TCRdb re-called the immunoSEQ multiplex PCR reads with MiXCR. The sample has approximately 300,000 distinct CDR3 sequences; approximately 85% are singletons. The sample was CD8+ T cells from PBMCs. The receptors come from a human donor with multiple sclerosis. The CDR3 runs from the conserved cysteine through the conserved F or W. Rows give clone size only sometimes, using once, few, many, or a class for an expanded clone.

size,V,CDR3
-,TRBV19,CASSIPGWNTEAFF
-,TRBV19,CASQPAGSSYEQYF
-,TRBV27,CASSPGTTLYEQYF
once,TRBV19,CASTTLTRDTPNTEAFF
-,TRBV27,CASSLVLANEQFF
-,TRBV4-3,CASSYTQELNTEAFF
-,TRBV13,CASSLDGGGGQETQYF
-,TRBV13,CASSPVAGGPVTQYF
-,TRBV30,CAWSAGGAGELFF
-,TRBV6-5,CASSDGGSYGYTF
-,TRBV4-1,CASSLEGLAGDEQYF
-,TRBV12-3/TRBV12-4,CATLGGAVGIQYF
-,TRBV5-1,CASSFWASGTNEQFF
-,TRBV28,CASSAWGHSTGELFF
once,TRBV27,CASSLDLTGEQYF
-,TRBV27,CASSLLGDTPYEQYF
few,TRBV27,CASSLGTSGGNEQFF
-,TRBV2,CASSEEGNNEQFF
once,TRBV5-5,CASSLPGQGDNEQFF
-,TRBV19,CASSILRDRAYEQYF
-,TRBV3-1,CASSQLLTYEQYF
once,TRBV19,CASSRTLSGMDYGYTF
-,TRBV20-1,CSARELGQAYNEQFF
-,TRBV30,CAYPSEGGTYNEQFF
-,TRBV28,CASYGGADYSYEQYF
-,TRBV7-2,CASSLVTGLNTGELFF
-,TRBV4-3,CASSQGSGRFKEQYF
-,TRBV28,CASSTSHEQYF
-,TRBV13,CASSLGLQEQYF
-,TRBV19,CASRDRWLGSYNEQFF
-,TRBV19,CASSIVGLAGGPSSYNEQFF
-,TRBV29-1,CSVARENEQFF
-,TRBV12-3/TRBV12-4,CASSPRPPPGYNEQFF
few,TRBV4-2,CASSQDAGGIMAFF
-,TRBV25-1,CASSDSGSDEQFF
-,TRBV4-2,CASSQDLPGGMAQYF
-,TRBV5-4,CASSSGLAGFEQYF
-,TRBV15,CATGLGQGQTGELFF
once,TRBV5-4,CASSFGLAGSPRQETQYF
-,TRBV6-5,CASSPDTQVPYEQYF
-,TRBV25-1,CASSDSGLQEGNQPQHF
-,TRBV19,CASSTGLRKAKNIQYF
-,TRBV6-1,CASSSPRGEFRDEQFF
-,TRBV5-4,CASSFGSGPTSFYGYTF
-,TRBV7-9,CASSFGDAPQHF
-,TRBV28,CASTYPGRTYEQYF
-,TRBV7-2,CASSIWTGGYTGELFF
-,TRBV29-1,CSVLDEGNVLTF
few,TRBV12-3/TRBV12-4,CASSFAGRGSYEQYF
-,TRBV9,CASSVGSGSTDTQYF